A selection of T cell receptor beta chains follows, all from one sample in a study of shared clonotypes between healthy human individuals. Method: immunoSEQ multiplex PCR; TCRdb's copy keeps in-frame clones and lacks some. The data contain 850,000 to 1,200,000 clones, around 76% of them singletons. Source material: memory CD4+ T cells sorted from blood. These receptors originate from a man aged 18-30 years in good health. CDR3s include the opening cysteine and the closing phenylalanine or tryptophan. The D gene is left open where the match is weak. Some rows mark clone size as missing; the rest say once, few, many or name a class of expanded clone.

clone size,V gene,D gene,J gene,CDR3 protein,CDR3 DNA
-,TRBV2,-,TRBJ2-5,CASGSETQYF,TGTGCCAGCGGGTCCGAGACCCAGTACTTC
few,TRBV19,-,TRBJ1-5,CASSIQGDQPQHF,TGTGCCAGTAGTATCCAGGGTGATCAGCCCCAGCATTTT
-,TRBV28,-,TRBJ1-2,CASSLQGSGYGYTF,TGTGCCAGCAGTCTACAGGGATCGGGCTATGGCTACACCTTC
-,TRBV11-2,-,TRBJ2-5,CASSQGQGLRQETQYF,TGTGCCAGCAGTCAAGGACAGGGACTACGCCAAGAGACCCAGTACTTC
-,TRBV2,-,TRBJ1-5,CASSSQGLRQPQHF,TGTGCCAGCAGTTCGCAGGGGTTGAGGCAGCCCCAGCATTTT
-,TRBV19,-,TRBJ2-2,CASGPANTGELFF,TGTGCCAGTGGACCGGCGAACACCGGGGAGCTGTTTTTT
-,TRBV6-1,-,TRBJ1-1,CASRANGDTEAFF,TGTGCCAGCAGGGCCAATGGGGACACTGAAGCTTTCTTT
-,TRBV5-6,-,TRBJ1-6,CASRPGRINSPLHF,TGTGCCAGCAGGCCGGGACGGATTAATTCACCCCTCCACTTT
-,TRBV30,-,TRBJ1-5,CAWSKGQPQHF,TGTGCCTGGAGTAAGGGGCAGCCCCAGCATTTT
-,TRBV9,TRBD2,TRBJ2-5,CASSVAGITSGHQETQYF,TGTGCCAGCAGCGTAGCAGGTATCACTAGCGGGCACCAAGAGACCCAGTACTTC
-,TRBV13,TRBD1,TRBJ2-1,CASSQGQGNYNEQFF,TGTGCCAGCAGCCAGGGACAGGGTAACTACAATGAGCAGTTCTTC
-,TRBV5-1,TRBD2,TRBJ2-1,CASSASGGAREQFF,TGCGCCAGCAGCGCTAGCGGGGGGGCTCGTGAGCAGTTCTTC
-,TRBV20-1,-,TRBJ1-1,CSARADSEAFF,TGCAGTGCTAGGGCGGACAGTGAAGCTTTCTTT
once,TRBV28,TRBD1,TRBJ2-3,CASSTRPGGADTQYF,TGTGCCAGCAGTACACGGCCAGGGGGCGCAGATACGCAGTATTTT
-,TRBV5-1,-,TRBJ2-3,CASSLDPGAADTQYF,TGCGCCAGCAGCTTGGACCCGGGAGCAGCAGATACGCAGTATTTT
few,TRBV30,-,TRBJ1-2,CAWSVRAEEGYTF,TGTGCCTGGAGTGTACGGGCGGAGGAAGGCTACACCTTC
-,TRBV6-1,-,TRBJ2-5,CASRVLGTTRETQYF,TGTGCCAGCAGGGTACTAGGCACAACCAGAGAGACCCAGTACTTC
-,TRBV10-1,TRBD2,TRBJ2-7,CARGTSGSLEQYF,TGCGCCAGGGGGACTAGCGGGAGCCTCGAGCAGTACTTC
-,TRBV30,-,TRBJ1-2,CACKQENYGYTF,TGTGCCTGTAAACAGGAAAACTATGGCTACACCTTC
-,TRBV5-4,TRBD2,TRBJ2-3,CASSLDGRGGTDTQYF,TGTGCCAGCAGCTTGGATGGACGGGGGGGCACAGATACGCAGTATTTT
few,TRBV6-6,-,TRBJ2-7,CAIQNRGEQYF,TGTGCCATCCAAAATAGGGGGGAGCAGTACTTC
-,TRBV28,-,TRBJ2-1,CASNRPGGPQFF,TGTGCCAGCAACCGCCCGGGCGGCCCCCAGTTCTTC
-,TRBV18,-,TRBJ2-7,CASSPPGDYEQYF,TGTGCCAGCTCACCACCGGGAGACTACGAGCAGTACTTC
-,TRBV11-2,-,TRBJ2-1,CASSLRQGSYNEQFF,TGTGCCAGCAGCTTAAGGCAGGGATCCTACAATGAGCAGTTCTTC
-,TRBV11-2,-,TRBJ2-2,CATSSNINTGELFF,TGTGCCACCTCATCTAATATTAACACCGGGGAGCTGTTTTTT
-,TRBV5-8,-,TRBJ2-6,CASSSNRVGANVLTF,TGTGCCAGCAGCTCTAACAGGGTTGGGGCCAACGTCCTGACTTTC
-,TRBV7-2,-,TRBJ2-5,CASSERAGTKGAQYF,TGTGCCAGCAGCGAACGGGCCGGGACTAAGGGGGCCCAGTACTTC
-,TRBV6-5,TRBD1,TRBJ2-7,CASSPGQGGVYEQYF,TGTGCCAGCAGTCCCGGACAGGGTGGGGTCTACGAGCAGTACTTC
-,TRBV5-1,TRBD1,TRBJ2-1,CASSLSGQGTDEQFF,TGCGCCAGCAGCTTGTCCGGACAGGGCACTGATGAGCAGTTCTTC
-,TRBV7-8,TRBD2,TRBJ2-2,CASSLYVQGLALFGELFF,TGTGCCAGCAGCCTGTACGTACAGGGACTAGCTTTATTCGGGGAGCTGTTTTTT
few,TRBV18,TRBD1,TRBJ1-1,CASSPQDRGSMNTEAFF,TGTGCCAGCTCACCACAGGACAGGGGTAGCATGAACACTGAAGCTTTCTTT
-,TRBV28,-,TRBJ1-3,CASILNPSGNTIYF,TGTGCCAGCATCCTAAATCCCTCTGGAAACACCATATATTTT
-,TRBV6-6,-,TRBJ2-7,CASSSINEQYF,TGTGCCAGCAGTTCGATTAACGAGCAGTACTTC
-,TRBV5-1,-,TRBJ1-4,CASSWRGANEKLFF,TGCGCCAGCAGCTGGAGGGGAGCTAATGAAAAACTGTTTTTT
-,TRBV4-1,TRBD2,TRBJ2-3,CASSQDVSGGHNTQYF,TGCGCCAGCAGCCAAGATGTTAGCGGGGGCCACAATACGCAGTATTTT
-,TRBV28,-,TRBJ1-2,CASSGRDVKFLYGYTF,TGTGCCAGCAGCGGCCGGGATGTTAAGTTCCTATATGGCTACACCTTC
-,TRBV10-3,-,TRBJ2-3,CAISKTIGGDTDTQYF,TGTGCCATCAGTAAGACTATAGGGGGAGATACGGATACGCAGTATTTT
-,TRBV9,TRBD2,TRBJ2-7,CASSVGGGGTYEQYF,TGTGCCAGCAGCGTAGGCGGCGGGGGAACCTACGAGCAGTACTTC
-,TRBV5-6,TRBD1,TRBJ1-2,CASSTDRGNYGYTF,TGTGCCAGCAGCACGGACAGGGGTAACTATGGCTACACCTTC
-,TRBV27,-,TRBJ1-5,CASSRGLEGNQPQHF,TGTGCCAGCAGTCGGGGGCTTGAAGGCAATCAGCCCCAGCATTTT
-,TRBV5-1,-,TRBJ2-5,CASSLGTAQETQYF,TGCGCCAGCAGCTTGGGGACAGCACAAGAGACCCAGTACTTC
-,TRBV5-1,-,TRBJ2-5,CASSLNYGETQYF,TGCGCCAGCAGCTTGAACTACGGGGAGACCCAGTACTTC
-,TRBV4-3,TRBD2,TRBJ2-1,CASSQGLAANEQFF,TGCGCCAGCAGCCAAGGACTAGCGGCTAATGAGCAGTTCTTC
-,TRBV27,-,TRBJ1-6,CASSFEGRNSPLHF,TGTGCCAGCAGTTTCGAGGGGCGTAATTCACCCCTCCACTTT
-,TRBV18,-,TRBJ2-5,CASSPTSEETQYF,TGTGCCAGCTCACCCACTTCCGAGGAGACCCAGTACTTC
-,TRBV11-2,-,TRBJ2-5,CASSTRGTQYF,TGTGCCAGCAGCACCCGGGGGACCCAGTACTTC
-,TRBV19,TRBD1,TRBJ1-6,CASSTLAPGQGRGSPLHF,TGTGCCAGTAGTACCCTCGCCCCGGGACAGGGACGTGGTTCACCCCTCCACTTT
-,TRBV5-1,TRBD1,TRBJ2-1,CASSGGQGNNEQFF,TGCGCCAGCAGCGGGGGACAGGGGAACAATGAGCAGTTCTTC